This T cell receptor (beta chain) was sequenced during a study of blood T cell repertoires in COVID-19 (dated by TCRdb to 2018 to 2021). Notes on the research overall: Samples from collaborators originated in the United States, Italy and Spain and spanned both the acute and convalescent phases of COVID-19. The material from the prospective study consisted of cDNA or gDNA derived from T cells, B-cell-depleted T cells, or PBMCs. Deeply sampled blood TCRbeta repertoires from subjects exposed to, actively infected with, or recovered from COVID-19 were included in the dataset. The repertoires were made available in a free public database intended to serve as a resource for research on the immune response to SARS-CoV-2. Samples came from the ongoing ImmuneRACE study (first 160 participants) plus 1,254 subjects from 6 global collaborators. Sample metadata almost always included a de-identified subject ID, COVID-19 status, age in years and sex. HLA class I and class II types, where available, came from metadata supplied by the sample provider rather than from assay-based typing.

The immunoSEQ Assay, a bias-controlled multiplex PCR, was used to amplify TCRbeta CDR3 regions from genomic DNA. The published analysis was carried out like this. Within the assay, amplification of reference gene primers was used to estimate how many nucleated cells each sample contained. To quantify the absolute abundance of each unique TCRbeta CDR3 rearrangement, sequence reads were collapsed and filtered. Productive Simpson clonality was computed per sample as the square root of Simpson's diversity index over productive rearrangements. This immuneACCESS table, as held by TCRdb, lists in-frame sequences with V and J called but not all clones. Of the missing ones, under half trace to an unresolved V gene in checked studies; the others have no known cause. V, J and clone size derive from that table, while D and trimming were established from the DNA sequence. Across this sample there are over 150,000 clones, with around 90% seen only once. The top ten hold approximately 2.2% of the sample.

The CDR3, cysteine through phenylalanine, is 18 amino acids long. Only the CDR3 DNA is retained, 54 bases long and in frame from the first base. Here V drops 1 base and J drops 4 bases, and the junction holds 10 bases not matched to any gene. CDR1 and CDR2 are read off the germline V gene (reference sequence) as LNHDA and SQIVND. What the study reported, not specific to this receptor: Clinical and demographic metadata were provided uncurated, with the amount varying by source and participant.

Collaborating institutions collected whole blood in K2EDTA tubes following their own protocols. For TCRbeta analysis, collaborators shipped samples as frozen whole blood, isolated PBMCs, or DNA extracted from either of those sample types. This clone has a handful of counts. Its specific antigen is unknown. It has no much larger one-base neighbor in the sample; base qualities were not kept. The sequencing sample was made of peripheral blood. The rearrangement joined TRBV19 to TRBJ1-5; 10 bases in between match TRBD1. This receptor was identified in a man aged 18 to 29 with acute or convalescent COVID-19. Here is the DNA: TGTGCCAGTAGTATAGGGCGCCGGGACAGGGGAACTAATCAGCCCCAGCATTTT. Its protein product is CASSIGRRDRGTNQPQHF.